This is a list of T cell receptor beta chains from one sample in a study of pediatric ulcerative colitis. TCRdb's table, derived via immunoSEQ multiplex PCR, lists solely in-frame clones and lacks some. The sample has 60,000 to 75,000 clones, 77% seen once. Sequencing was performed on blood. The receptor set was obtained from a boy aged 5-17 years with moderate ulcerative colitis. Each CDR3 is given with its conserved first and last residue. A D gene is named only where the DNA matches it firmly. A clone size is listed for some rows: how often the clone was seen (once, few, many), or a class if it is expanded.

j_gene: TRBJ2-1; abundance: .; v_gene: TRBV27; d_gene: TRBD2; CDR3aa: CASSLTSGGTSEQFF; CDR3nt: TGTGCCAGCAGTTTGACTAGCGGGGGTACTAGTGAGCAGTTCTTC
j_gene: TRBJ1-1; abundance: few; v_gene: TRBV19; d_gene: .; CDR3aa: CASIMTGKNTEAFF; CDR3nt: TGTGCCAGTATCATGACAGGAAAGAACACTGAAGCTTTCTTT
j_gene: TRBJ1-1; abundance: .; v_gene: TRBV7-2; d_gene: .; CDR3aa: CASSLWRGGTEAFF; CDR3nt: TGTGCCAGCAGCTTATGGCGGGGAGGCACTGAAGCTTTCTTT
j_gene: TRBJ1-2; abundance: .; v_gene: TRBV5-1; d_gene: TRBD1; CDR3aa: CASTLGTDRSNYGYTF; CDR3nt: TGCGCCAGCACCCTCGGGACAGATCGTTCTAACTATGGCTACACCTTC
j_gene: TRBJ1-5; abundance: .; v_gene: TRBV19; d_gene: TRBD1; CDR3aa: CASSPRTGVNQPQHF; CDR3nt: TGTGCCAGTAGCCCCCGCACAGGGGTGAATCAGCCCCAGCATTTT
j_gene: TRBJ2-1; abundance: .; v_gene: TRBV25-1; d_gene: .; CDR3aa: CASSWATDSSYNEQFF; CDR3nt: TGTGCCAGCAGTTGGGCAACCGACAGCTCCTACAATGAGCAGTTCTTC
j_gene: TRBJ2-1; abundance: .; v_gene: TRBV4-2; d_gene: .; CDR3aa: CASSQDSTRDNEQFF; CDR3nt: TGTGCCAGCAGCCAAGATTCGACGCGGGACAATGAGCAGTTCTTC
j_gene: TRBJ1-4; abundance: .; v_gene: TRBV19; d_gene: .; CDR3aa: CASSSLGRGRIYEKLFF; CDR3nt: TGTGCCAGTTCCTCCCTTGGGAGGGGAAGGATTTACGAAAAACTGTTTTTT
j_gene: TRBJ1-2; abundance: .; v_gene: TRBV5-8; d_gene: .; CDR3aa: CASSRQTNYGYTF; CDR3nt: TGTGCCAGCAGTCGACAGACAAACTATGGCTACACCTTC
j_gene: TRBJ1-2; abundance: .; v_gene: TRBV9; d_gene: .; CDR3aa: CASSSGADLYGYTF; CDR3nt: TGTGCCAGCAGCTCCGGCGCGGACCTCTATGGCTACACCTTC
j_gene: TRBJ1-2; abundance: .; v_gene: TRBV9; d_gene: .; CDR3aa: CASSADYPRLAGYTF; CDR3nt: TGTGCCAGCAGCGCCGATTACCCAAGACTGGCTGGCTACACCTTC
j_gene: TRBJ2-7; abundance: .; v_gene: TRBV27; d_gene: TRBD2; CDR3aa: CASSPGTSGRPSYEQYF; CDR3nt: TGTGCCAGCAGTCCCGGGACTAGCGGGAGGCCTTCTTACGAGCAGTACTTC
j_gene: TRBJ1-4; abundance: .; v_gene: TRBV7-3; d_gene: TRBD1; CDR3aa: CASSPRQGRNEKLFF; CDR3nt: TGTGCCAGCAGCCCCCGACAGGGGAGGAACGAAAAACTGTTTTTT
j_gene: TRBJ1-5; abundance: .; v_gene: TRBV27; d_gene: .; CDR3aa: CASSSAGGGNQPQHF; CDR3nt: TGTGCCAGCTCGTCCGCGGGGGGAGGCAATCAGCCCCAGCATTTT
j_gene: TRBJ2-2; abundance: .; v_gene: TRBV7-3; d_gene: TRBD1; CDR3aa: CASNTGGLGTGELFF; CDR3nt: TGTGCCAGTAATACAGGGGGCCTGGGCACCGGGGAGCTGTTTTTT
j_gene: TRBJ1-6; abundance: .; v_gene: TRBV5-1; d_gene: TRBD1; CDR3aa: CASSLTGTGYSPLHF; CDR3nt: TGCGCCAGCAGCTTGACCGGGACAGGGTATTCACCCCTCCACTTT
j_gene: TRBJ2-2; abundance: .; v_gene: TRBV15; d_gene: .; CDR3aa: CATSRRSGGLTGELFF; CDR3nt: TGTGCCACCAGCAGAAGGTCTGGGGGCCTCACCGGGGAGCTGTTTTTT
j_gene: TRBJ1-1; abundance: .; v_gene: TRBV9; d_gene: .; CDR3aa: CASSALSWGRMNTEAFF; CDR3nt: TGTGCCAGCAGCGCATTATCGTGGGGACGGATGAACACTGAAGCTTTCTTT
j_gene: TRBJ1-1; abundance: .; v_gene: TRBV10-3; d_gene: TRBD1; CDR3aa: CAISAQGDTEAFF; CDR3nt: TGTGCCATCAGTGCGCAGGGGGACACTGAAGCTTTCTTT
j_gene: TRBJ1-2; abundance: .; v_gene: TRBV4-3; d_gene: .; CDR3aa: CASSHERNYGYTF; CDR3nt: TGCGCCAGCAGCCATGAAAGGAACTATGGCTACACCTTC
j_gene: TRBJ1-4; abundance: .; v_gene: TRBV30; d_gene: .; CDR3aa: CASDRGRAGQKLFF; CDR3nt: TGTGCCAGCGATCGGGGCAGGGCAGGGCAAAAACTGTTTTTT
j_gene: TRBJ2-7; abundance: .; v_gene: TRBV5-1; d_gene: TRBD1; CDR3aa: CASSLEQGSYEQYF; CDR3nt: TGCGCCAGCAGCTTGGAACAGGGGTCCTACGAGCAGTACTTC
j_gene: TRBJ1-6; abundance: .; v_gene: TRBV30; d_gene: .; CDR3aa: CAWTRRYNSPLHF; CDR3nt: TGTGCCTGGACCCGACGGTATAATTCACCCCTCCACTTT
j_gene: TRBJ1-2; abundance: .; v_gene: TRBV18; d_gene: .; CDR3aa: CASSPDGGNYGYTF; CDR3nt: TGTGCCAGCTCACCAGACGGGGGGAACTATGGCTACACCTTC
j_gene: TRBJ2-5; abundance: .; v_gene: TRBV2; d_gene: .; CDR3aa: CASSSQRGLVETQYF; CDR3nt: TGTGCCAGCAGTAGTCAACGGGGTTTAGTGGAGACCCAGTACTTC
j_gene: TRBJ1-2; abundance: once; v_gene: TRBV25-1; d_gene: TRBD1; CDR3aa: CASSSGRTGGVWGYTF; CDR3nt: TGTGCCAGCAGTTCAGGACGCACAGGGGGCGTATGGGGCTACACCTTC
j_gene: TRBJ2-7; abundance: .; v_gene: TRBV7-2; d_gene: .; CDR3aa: CASSLGYGEASYEQYF; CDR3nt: TGTGCCAGCAGCTTAGGATATGGTGAGGCGTCCTACGAGCAGTACTTC
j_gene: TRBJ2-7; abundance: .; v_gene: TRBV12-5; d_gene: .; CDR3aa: CASGSGSPPGEQYF; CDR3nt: TGTGCTAGTGGTTCGGGGTCGCCCCCTGGCGAGCAGTACTTC
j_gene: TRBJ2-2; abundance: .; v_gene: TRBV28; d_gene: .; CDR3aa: CASSLPGELFF; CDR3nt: TGTGCCAGCAGTTTACCCGGGGAGCTGTTTTTT
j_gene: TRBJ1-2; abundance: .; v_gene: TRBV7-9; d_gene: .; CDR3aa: CASSGGIVYGYTF; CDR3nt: TGTGCCAGCAGCGGAGGGATAGTCTATGGCTACACCTTC
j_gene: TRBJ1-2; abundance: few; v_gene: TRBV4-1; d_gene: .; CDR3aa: CASSQPPNYGYTF; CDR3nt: TGCGCCAGCAGCCAACCGCCTAACTATGGCTACACCTTC
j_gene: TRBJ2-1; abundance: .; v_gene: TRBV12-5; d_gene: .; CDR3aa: CASGLMGFEQFF; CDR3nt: TGTGCTAGTGGTTTGATGGGGTTTGAGCAGTTCTTC
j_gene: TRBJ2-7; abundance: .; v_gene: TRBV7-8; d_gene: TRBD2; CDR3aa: CASSLTSSTHEQYF; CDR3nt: TGTGCCAGCAGCTTGACTAGCAGCACTCACGAGCAGTACTTC
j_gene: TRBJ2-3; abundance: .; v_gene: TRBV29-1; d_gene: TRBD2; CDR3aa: CSVERSSGSETDTQYF; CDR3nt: TGCAGCGTTGAAAGGTCAAGCGGGAGCGAAACAGATACGCAGTATTTT
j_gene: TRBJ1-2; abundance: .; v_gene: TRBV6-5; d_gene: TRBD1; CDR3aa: CASSYSADNRGNHHTF; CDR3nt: TGTGCCAGCAGTTACTCGGCCGATAACAGGGGAAATCACCACACCTTC
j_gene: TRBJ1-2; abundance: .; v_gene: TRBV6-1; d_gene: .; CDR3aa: CASSSHFRGDYGYTF; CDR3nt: TGTGCCAGCAGTTCCCACTTCAGGGGTGACTATGGCTACACCTTC
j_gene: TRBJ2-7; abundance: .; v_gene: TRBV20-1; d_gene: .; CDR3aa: CSASMGNEQYF; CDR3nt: TGCAGTGCTAGTATGGGGAACGAGCAGTACTTC
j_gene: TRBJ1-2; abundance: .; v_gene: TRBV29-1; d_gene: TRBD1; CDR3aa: CSSSRGQGDGYTF; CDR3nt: TGCAGCTCATCACGGGGACAGGGTGACGGCTACACCTTC
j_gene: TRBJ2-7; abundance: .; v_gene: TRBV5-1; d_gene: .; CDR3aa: CASSSASYEQYF; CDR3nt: TGCGCCAGCAGCTCCGCCTCTTACGAGCAGTACTTC
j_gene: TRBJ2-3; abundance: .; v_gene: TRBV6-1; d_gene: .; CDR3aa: CASSVGTGEDTQYF; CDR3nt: TGTGCCAGCAGTGTGGGGACGGGGGAAGATACGCAGTATTTT
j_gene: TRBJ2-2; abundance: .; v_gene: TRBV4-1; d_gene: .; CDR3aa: CASSPILGELFF; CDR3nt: TGCGCCAGCAGCCCGATCCTCGGGGAGCTGTTTTTT
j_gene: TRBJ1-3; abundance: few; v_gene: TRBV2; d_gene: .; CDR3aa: CASREDSTYGNTIYF; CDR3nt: TGTGCCAGCAGGGAAGACAGCACCTATGGAAACACCATATATTTT
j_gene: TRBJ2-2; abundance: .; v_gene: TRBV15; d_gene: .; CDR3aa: CATSRDFRDTGELFF; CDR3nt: TGTGCCACCAGCAGAGATTTCAGGGACACCGGGGAGCTGTTTTTT
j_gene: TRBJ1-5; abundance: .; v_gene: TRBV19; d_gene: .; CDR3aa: CASSINTPVSNQPQHF; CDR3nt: TGTGCCAGTAGTATAAACACTCCGGTGAGCAATCAGCCCCAGCATTTT
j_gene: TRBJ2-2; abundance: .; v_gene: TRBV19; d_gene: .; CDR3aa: CASSRDRREVGELFF; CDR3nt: TGTGCCAGTAGTAGAGACAGACGAGAGGTGGGGGAGCTGTTTTTT
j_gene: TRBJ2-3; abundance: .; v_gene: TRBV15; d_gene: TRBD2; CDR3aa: CATSRDGGGARDTQYF; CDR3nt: TGTGCCACCAGCAGAGACGGCGGGGGGGCTAGAGATACGCAGTATTTT
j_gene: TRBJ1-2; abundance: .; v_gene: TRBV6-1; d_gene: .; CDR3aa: CASSANYGYTF; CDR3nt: TGTGCCAGCAGTGCCAACTATGGCTACACCTTC
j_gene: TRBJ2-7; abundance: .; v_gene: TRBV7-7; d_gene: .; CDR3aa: CASSPRDGTYEQYF; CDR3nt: TGTGCCAGCAGCCCCCGGGACGGAACCTACGAGCAGTACTTC